This T cell receptor (beta chain) is from a study of cytomegalovirus exposure and HLA in healthy donors. Remarks on this clone: Other nucleotide sequences from this sample produce the same CDR3.

Produced via immunoSEQ multiplex PCR; TCRdb's table is partial and in-frame only. The sample lists around 250,000 clones, 90% occurring once. The TCR sequence derives from a woman aged 18-35 years in good health and CMV-seronegative. Specimen: PBMCs.

DNA of the CDR3: TGTGCCAGCAGCCTGGGGGGGAGCTCCTATAATTCACCCCTCCACTTT. Translation: CASSLGGSSYNSPLHF. The chain couples TRBV7-2 to TRBJ1-6, with a tentative D call TRBD1 (5 bases). V was clipped by 5 bases and J by 0 bases, with 11 bases between them. Germline-derived CDR1 and CDR2 are SGHTA and FQGNSA. The CDR3 has 16 amino acids.